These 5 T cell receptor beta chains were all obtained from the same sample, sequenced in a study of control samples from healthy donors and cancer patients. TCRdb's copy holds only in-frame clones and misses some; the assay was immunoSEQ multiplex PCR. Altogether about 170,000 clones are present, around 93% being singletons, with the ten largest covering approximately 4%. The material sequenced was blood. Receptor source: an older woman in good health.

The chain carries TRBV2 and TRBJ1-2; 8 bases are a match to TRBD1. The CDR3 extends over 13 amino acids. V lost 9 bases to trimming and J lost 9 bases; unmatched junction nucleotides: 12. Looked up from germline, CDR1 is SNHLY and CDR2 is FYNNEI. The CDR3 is CARPRQGPGSYTF. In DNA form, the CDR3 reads TGTGCCAGACCTAGACAGGGGCCTGGTAGCTACACCTTC.

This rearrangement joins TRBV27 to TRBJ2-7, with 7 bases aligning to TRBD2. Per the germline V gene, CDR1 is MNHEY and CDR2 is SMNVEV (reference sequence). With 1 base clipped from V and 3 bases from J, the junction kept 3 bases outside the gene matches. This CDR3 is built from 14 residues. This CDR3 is CASSLWGGVYEQYF. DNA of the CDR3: TGTGCCAGCAGTTTATGGGGGGGGGTCTACGAGCAGTACTTC.

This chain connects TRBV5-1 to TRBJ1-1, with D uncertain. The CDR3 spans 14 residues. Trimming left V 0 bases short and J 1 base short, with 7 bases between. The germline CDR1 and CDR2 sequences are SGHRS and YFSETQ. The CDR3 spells CASSLVLSNTEAFF. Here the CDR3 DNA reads TGCGCCAGCAGCTTGGTCCTCTCGAACACTGAAGCTTTCTTT.

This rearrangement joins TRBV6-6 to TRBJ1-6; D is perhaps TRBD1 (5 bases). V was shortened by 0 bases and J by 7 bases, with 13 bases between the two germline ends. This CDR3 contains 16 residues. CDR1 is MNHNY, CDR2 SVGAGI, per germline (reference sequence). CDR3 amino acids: CASSYSGGTLNSPLHF. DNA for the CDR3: TGTGCCAGCAGTTACTCGGGGGGTACTTTAAATTCACCCCTCCACTTT.

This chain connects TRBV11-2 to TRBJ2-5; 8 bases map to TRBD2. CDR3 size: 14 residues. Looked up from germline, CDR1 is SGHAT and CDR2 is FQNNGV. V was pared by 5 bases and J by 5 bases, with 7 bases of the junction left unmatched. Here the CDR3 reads CASSRGGYPETQYF. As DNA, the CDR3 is TGTGCCAGCAGCCGGGGGGGCTACCCTGAGACCCAGTACTTC.